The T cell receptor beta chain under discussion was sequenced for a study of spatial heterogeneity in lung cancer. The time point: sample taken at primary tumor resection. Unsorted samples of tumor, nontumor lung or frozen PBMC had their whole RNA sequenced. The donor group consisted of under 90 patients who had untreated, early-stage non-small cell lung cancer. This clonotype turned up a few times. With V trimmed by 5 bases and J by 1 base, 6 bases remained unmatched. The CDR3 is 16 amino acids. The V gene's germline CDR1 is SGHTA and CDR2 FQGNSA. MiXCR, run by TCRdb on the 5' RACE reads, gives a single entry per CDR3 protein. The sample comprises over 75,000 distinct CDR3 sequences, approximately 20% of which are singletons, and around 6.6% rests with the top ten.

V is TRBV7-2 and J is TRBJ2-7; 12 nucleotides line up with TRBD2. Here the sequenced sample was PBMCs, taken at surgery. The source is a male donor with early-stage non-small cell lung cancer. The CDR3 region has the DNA TGTGCCAGCAGCCCGCGGACTAGCGGGGCTTCCTACGAGCAGTACTTC. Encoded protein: CASSPRTSGASYEQYF.